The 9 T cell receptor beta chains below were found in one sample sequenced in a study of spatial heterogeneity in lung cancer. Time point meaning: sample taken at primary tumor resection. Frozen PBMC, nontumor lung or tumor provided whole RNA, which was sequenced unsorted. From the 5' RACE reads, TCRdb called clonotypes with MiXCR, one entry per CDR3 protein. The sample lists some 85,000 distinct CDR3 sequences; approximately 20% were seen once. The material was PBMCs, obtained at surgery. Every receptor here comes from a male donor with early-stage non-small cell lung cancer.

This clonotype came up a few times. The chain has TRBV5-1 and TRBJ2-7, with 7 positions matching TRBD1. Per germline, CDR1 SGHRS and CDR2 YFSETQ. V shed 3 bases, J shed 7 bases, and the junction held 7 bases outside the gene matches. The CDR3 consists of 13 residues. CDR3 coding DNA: TGCGCCAGCAGCTCCGGACAGGTGGGAGAGCAGTACTTC. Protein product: CASSSGQVGEQYF.

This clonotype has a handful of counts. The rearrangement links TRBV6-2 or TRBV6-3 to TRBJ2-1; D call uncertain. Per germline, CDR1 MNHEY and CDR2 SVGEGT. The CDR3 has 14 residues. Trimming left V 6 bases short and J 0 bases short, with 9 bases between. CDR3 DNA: TGTGCCAGCAGGACTTCTTTCTCCTACAATGAGCAGTTCTTC. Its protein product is CASRTSFSYNEQFF.

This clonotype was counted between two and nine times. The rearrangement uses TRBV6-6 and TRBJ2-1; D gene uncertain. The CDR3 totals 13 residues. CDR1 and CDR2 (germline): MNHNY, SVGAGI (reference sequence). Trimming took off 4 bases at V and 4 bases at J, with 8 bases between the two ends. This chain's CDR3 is CASSSLGYNEQFF. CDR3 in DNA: TGTGCCAGCAGTTCCCTCGGATACAATGAGCAGTTCTTC.

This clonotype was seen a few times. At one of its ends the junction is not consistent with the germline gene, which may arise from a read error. CDR3 bases: TGTGCCAGCAGTACATCCGTACCCGGGCCCCGGTTCTTC. Translation gives CASSTSVPGPRFF. The gene calls are TRBV27 and TRBJ1-2, with D uncertain. This CDR3 comprises 13 residues. Germline CDR1 is MNHEY and CDR2 is SMNVEV (reference sequence).

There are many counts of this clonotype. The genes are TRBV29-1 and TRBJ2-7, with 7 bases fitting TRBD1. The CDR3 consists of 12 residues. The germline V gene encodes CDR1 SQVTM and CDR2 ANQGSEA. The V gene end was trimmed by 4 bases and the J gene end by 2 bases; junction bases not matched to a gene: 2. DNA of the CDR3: TGCAGCGTTGCCGACAGGGCCTACGAGCAGTACTTC. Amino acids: CSVADRAYEQYF.

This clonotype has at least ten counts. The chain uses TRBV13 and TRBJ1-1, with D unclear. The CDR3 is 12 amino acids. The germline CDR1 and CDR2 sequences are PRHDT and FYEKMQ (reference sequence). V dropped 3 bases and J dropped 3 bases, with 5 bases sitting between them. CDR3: CASSFPHTEAFF. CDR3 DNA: TGTGCCAGCAGCTTTCCCCACACTGAAGCTTTCTTT.

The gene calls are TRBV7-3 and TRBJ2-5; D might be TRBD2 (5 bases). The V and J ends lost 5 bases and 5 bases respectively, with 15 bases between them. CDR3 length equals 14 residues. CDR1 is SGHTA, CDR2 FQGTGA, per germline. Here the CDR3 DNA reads TGTGCCAGCAGCCCAGACGGCCCGGGGGAGACCCAGTACTTC. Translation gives CASSPDGPGETQYF.

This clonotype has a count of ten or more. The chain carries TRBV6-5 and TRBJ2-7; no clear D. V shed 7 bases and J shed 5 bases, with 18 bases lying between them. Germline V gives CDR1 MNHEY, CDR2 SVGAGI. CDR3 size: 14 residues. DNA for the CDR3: TGTGCCAGCACCCCGGCTGGAGCCGTTAACGAGCAGTACTTC. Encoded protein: CASTPAGAVNEQYF.

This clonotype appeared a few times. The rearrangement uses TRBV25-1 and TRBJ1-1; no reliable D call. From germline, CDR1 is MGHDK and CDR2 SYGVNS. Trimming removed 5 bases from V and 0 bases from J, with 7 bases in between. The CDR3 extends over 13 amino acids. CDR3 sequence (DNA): TGTGCCAGCAGTCGGAAGATGAACACTGAAGCTTTCTTT. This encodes CASSRKMNTEAFF. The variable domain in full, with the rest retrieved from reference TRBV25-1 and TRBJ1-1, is EADIYQTPRYLVIGTGKKITLECSQTMGHDKMYWYQQDPGMELHLIHYSYGVNSTEKGDLSSESTVSRIRTEHFPLTLESARPSHTSQYLCASSRKMNTEAFFGQGTRLTVV.